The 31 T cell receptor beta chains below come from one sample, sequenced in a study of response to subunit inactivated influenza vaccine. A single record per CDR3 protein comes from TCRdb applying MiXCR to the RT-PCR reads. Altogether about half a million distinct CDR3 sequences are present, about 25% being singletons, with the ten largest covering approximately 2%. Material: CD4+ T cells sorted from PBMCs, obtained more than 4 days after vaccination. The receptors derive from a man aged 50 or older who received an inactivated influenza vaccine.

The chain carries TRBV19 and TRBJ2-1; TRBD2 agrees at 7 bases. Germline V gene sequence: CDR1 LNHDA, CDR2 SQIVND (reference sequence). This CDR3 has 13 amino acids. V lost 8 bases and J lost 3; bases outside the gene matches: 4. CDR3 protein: CASGGGFYNEQFF. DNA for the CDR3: TGTGCCAGTGGGGGGGGGTTCTACAATGAGCAGTTCTTC.

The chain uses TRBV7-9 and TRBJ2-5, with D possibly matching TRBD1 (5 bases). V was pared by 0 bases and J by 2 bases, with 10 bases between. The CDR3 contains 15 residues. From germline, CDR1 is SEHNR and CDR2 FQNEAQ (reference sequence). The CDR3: CASSLALQDQETQYF. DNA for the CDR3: TGTGCCAGCAGCTTAGCGCTACAGGATCAAGAGACCCAGTACTTC.

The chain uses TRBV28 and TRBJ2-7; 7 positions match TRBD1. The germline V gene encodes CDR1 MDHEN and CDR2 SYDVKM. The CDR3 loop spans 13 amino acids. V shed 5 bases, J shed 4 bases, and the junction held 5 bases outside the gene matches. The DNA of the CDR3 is TGTGCCAGCAGTCACAGGGGACGGTACGAGCAGTACTTC. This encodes CASSHRGRYEQYF.

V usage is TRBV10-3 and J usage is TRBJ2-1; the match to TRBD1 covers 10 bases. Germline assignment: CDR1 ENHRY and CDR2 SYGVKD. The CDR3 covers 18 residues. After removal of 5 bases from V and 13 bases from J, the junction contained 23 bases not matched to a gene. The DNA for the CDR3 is TGTGCCATCAGTTCTATACCCTCCGGGACAGGGGCCAAAGGTCAACAGTTCTTC. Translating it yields CAISSIPSGTGAKGQQFF.

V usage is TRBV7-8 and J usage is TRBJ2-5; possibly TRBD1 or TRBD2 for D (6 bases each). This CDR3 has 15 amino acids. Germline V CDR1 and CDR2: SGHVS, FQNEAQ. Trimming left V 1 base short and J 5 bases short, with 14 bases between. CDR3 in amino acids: CASSLGGGRGETQYF. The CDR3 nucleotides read TGTGCCAGCAGCTTAGGTGGGGGGCGCGGGGAGACCCAGTACTTC.

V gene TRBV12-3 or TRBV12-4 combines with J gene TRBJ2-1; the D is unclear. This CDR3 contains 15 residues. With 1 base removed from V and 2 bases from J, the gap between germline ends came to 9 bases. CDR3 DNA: TGTGCCAGCAGTTTAGGCGCCGTGACCTACAATGAGCAGTTCTTC. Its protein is CASSLGAVTYNEQFF.

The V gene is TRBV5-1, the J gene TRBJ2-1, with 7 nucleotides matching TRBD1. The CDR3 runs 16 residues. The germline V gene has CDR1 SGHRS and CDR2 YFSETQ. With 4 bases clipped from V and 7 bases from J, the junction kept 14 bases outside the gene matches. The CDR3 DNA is TGCGCCAGCAGCCCGGACAGGCCGGGTCTGTGGAATGAGCAGTTCTTC. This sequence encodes CASSPDRPGLWNEQFF.

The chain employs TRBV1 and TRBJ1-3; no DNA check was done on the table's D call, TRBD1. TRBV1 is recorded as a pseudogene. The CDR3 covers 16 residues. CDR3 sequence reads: CTSSQDTGLSSHSIYF. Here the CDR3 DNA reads TGCACCAGCAGCCAAGACACAGGGCTATCTAGTCACAGCATATATTTT.

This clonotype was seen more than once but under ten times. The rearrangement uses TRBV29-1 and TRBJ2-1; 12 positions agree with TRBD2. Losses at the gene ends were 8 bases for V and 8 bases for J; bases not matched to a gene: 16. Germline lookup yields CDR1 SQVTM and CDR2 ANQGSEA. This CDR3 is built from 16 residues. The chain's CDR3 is CSMRLRLAGVGDEQFF. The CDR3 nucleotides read TGCAGCATGCGCCTCCGACTAGCGGGAGTTGGGGATGAGCAGTTCTTC.

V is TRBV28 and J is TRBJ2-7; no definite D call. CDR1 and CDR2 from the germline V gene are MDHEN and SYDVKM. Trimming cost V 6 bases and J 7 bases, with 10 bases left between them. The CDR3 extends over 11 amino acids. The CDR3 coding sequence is TGTGCCAGCAGGGCCTCGGTTGAGCAGTACTTC. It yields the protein CASRASVEQYF.

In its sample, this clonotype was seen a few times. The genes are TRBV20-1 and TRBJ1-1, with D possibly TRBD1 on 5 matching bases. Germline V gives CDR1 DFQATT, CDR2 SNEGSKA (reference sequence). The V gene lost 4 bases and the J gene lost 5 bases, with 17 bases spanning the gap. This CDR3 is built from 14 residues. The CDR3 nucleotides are TGCAGTGCTATATGGGACCTCGCCGGGACTGAAGCTTTCTTT. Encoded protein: CSAIWDLAGTEAFF.

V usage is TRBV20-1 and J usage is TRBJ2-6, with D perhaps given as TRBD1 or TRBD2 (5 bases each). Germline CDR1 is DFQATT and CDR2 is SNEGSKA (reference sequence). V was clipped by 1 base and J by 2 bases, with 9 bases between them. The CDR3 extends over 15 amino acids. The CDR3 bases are TGCAGTGCTAGAGGGGGGTCAACTGGGGCCAACGTCCTGACTTTC. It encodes CSARGGSTGANVLTF.

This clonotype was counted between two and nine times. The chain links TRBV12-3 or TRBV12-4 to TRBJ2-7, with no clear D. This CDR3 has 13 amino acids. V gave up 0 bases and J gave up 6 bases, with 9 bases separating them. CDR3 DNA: TGTGCCAGCAGTTTAGCGCAACTCAGCGAGCAGTACTTC. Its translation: CASSLAQLSEQYF.

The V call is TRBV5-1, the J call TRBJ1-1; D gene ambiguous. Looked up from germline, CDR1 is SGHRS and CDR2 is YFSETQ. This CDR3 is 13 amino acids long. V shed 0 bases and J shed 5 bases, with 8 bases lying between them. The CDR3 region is CASSLELETEAFF. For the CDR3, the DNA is TGCGCCAGCAGCTTGGAACTGGAGACTGAAGCTTTCTTT. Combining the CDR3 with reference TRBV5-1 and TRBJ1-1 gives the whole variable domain KAGVTQTPRYLIKTRGQQVTLSCSPISGHRSVSWYQQTPGQGLQFLFEYFSETQRNKGNFPGRFSGRQFSNSRSEMNVSTLELGDSALYLCASSLELETEAFFGQGTRLTVV.

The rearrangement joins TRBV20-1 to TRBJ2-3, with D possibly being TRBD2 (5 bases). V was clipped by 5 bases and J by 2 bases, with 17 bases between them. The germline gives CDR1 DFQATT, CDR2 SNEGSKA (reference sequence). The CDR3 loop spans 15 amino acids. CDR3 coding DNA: TGCAGTGCTCCAAGCGGCAGGTACAACACAGATACGCAGTATTTT. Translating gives CSAPSGRYNTDTQYF.

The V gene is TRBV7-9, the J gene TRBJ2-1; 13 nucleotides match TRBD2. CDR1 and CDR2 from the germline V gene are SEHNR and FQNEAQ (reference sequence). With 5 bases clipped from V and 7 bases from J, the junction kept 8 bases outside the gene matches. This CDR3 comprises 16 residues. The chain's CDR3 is CASSLTGTSGKNEQFF. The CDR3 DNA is TGTGCCAGCAGCCTAACCGGGACTAGCGGGAAAAATGAGCAGTTCTTC.

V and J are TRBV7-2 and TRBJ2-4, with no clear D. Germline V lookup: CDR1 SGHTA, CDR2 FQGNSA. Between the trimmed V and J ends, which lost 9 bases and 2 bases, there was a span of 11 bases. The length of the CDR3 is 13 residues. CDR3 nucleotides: TGTGCCAGAAGGACCCGGTCCAAAAACATTCAGTACTTC. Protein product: CARRTRSKNIQYF.

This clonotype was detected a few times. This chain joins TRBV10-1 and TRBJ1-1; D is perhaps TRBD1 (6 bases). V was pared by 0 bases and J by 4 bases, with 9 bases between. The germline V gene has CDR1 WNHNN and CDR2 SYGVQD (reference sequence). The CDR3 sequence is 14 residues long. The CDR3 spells CASSESGQLTEAFF. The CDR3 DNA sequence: TGCGCCAGCAGTGAGTCCGGACAGCTCACTGAAGCTTTCTTT.

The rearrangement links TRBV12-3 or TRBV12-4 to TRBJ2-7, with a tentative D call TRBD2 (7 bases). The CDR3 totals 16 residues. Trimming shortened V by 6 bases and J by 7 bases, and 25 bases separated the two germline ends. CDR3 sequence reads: CASSLGGAGTVGEQYF. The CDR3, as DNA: TGTGCCAGCAGCCTAGGGGGGGCAGGGACCGTTGGGGAGCAGTACTTC.

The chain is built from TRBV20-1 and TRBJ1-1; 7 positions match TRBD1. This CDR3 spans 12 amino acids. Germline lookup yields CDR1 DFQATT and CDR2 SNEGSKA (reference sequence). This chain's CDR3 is CRLDRANTEAFF. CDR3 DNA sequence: TGCAGACTAGACAGGGCGAACACTGAAGCTTTCTTT.

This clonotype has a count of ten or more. CDR3 coding DNA: TGTGCCAGCAGCTCCCCTCTGAGGGCCTCGAGAGGGCAGTTCTTC. Its translation is CASSSPLRASRGQFF. The rearrangement uses TRBV11-2 and TRBJ2-1; D possibly corresponds to TRBD2 (5 bases). The CDR3 totals 15 residues. Between the trimmed V and J ends, which lost 4 bases and 12 bases, there was a span of 22 bases. CDR1 and CDR2 (germline): SGHAT, FQNNGV.

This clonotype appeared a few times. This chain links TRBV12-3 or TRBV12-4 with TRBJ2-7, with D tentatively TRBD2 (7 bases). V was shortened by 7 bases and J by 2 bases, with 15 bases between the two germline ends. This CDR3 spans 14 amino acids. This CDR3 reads CASTDRGDTYEQYF. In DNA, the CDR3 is TGTGCCAGCACTGACCGGGGGGACACCTACGAGCAGTACTTC.

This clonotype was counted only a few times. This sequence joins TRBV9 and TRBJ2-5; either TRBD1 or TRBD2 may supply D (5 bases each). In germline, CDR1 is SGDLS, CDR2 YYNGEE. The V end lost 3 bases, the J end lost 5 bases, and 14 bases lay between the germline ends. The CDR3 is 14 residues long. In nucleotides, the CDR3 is TGTGCCAGCAGCGCGGCCCCGGGACGGGAGACCCAGTACTTC. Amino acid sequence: CASSAAPGRETQYF. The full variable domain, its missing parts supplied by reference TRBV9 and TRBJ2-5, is DSGVTQTPKHLITATGQRVTLRCSPRSGDLSVYWYQQSLDQGLQFLIQYYNGEERAKGNILERFSAQQFPDLHSELNLSSLELGDSALYFCASSAAPGRETQYFGPGTRLLVL.

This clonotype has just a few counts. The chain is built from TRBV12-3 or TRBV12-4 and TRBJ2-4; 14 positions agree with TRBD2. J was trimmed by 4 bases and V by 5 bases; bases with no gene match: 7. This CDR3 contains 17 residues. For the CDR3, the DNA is TGTGCCAGCAGTCCGTGGACTAGCGGGGGGACAAAAAACATTCAGTACTTC. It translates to CASSPWTSGGTKNIQYF.

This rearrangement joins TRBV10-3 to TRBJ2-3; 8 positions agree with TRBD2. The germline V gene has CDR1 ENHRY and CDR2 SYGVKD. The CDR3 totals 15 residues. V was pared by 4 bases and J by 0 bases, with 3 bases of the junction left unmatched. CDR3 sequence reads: CAISGAGDSTDTQYF. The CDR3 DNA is TGTGCCATCAGTGGAGCGGGAGATAGCACAGATACGCAGTATTTT.

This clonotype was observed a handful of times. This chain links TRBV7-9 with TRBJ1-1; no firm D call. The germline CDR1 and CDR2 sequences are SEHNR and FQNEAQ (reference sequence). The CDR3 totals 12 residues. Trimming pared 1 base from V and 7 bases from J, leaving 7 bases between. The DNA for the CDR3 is TGTGCCAGCAGCTTAGTTGCCAGTGAAGCTTTCTTT. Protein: CASSLVASEAFF.

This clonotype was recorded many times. This CDR3 reads CSVEVLRDNEQFF. CDR3 bases: TGCAGCGTTGAAGTCCTCCGGGACAATGAGCAGTTCTTC. The chain is built from TRBV29-1 and TRBJ2-1, with unresolved D. The CDR3 spans 13 residues. The V gene's germline CDR1 is SQVTM and CDR2 ANQGSEA. V lost 1 base, J lost 5 bases, and 9 bases lay in between.

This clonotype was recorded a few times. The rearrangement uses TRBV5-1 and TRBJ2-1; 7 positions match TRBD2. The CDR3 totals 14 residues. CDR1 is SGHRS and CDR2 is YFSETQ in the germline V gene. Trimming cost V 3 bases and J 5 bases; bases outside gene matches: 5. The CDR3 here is CASSSLAVDNEQFF. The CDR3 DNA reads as TGCGCCAGCAGCTCTCTAGCGGTCGACAATGAGCAGTTCTTC.

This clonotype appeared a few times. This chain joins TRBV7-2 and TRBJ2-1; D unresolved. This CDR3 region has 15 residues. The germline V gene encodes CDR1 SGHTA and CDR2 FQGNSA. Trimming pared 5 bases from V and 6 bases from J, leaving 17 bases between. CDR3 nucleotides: TGTGCCAGCAGCCTCATGGTCGGGCCATTCAATGAGCAGTTCTTC. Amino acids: CASSLMVGPFNEQFF.

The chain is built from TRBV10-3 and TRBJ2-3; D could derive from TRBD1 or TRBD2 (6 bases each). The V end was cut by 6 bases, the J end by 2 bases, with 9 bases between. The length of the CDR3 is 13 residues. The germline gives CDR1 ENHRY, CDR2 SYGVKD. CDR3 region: CAIRRDTTDTQYF. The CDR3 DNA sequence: TGTGCCATCAGGCGGGACACCACAGATACGCAGTATTTT.

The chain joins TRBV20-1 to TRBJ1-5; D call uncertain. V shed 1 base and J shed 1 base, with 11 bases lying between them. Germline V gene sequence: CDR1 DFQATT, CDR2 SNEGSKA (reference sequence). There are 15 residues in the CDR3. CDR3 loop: CSARGTERSNQPQHF. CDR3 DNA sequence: TGCAGTGCTAGAGGGACCGAGAGGAGCAATCAGCCCCAGCATTTT.